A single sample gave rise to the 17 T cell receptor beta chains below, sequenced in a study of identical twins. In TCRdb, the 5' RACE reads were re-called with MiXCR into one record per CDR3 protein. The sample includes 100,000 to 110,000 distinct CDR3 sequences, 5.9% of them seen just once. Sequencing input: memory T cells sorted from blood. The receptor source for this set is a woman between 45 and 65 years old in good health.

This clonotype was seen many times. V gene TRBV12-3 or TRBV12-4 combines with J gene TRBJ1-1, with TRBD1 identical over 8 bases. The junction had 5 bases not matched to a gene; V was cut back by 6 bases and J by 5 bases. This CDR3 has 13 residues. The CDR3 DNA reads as TGTGCCAGCAGCCGGACAGGGCGGACTGAAGCTTTCTTT. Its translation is CASSRTGRTEAFF.

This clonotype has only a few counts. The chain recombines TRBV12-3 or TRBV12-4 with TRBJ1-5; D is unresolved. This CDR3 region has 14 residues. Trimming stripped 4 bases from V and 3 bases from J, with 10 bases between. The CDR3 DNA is TGTGCCAGCAGTTGGAGCGGGGACAATCAGCCCCAGCATTTT. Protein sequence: CASSWSGDNQPQHF.

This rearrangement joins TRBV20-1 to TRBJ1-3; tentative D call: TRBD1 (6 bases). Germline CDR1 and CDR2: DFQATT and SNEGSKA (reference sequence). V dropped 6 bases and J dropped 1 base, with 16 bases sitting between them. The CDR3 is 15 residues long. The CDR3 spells CSASPWGASGNTIYF. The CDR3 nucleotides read TGCAGTGCCTCCCCCTGGGGGGCATCTGGAAACACCATATATTTT.

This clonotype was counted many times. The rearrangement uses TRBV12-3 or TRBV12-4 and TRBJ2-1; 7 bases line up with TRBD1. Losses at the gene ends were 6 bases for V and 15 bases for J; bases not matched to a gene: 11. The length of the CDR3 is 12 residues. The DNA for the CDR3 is TGTGCCAGCAGGAACCGTCGACAGGGTCCGTTCTTC. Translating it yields CASRNRRQGPFF.

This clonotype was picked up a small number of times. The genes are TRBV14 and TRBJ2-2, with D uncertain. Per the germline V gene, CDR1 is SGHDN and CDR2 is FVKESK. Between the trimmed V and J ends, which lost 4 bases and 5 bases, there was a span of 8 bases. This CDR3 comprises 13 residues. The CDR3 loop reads CASSPARTGELFF. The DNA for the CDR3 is TGTGCCAGCAGCCCCGCGAGAACCGGGGAGCTGTTTTTT.

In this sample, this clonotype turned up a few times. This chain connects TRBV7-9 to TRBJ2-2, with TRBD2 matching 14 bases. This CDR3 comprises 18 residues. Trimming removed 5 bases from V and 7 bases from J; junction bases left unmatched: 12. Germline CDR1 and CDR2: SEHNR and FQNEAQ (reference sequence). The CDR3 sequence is CASSPNQTSGRAIGELFF. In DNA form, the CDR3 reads TGTGCCAGCAGCCCAAATCAGACTAGCGGGAGGGCCATCGGGGAGCTGTTTTTT.

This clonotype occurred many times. The CDR3 reads CASSLGQTNYGYTF. The CDR3 DNA reads as TGTGCCAGCAGTCTCGGCCAAACTAACTATGGCTACACCTTC. The genes are TRBV6-1 and TRBJ1-2; D is undetermined. V was clipped by 5 bases and J by 0 bases, with 10 bases between them. This CDR3 is built from 14 residues. Germline CDR1 is MNHNS and CDR2 is SASEGT.

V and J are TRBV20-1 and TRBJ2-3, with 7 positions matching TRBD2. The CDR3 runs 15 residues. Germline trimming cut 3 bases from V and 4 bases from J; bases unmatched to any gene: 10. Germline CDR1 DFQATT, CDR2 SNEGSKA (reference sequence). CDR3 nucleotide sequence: TGCAGTGCTAGGCAAACTAGCGCGAGGGCAGATACGCAGTATTTT. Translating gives CSARQTSARADTQYF.

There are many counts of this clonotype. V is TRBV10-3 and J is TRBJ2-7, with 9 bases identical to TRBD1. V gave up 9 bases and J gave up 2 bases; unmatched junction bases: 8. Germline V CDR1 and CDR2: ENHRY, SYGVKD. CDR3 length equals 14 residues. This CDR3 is CAITRGQGTYEQYF. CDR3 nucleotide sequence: TGTGCCATTACTAGGGGACAGGGTACCTACGAGCAGTACTTC.

This chain's CDR3 is CASSQDLPPIKPDTQYF. CDR3 bases: TGTGCCAGCAGCCAAGATCTGCCGCCCATTAAACCAGATACGCAGTATTTT. V and J are TRBV4-2 and TRBJ2-3; D uncertain. The CDR3 spans 17 residues. From germline, CDR1 is LGHNA and CDR2 YNFKEQ. Between the trimmed V and J ends, which lost 0 bases and 4 bases, there was a span of 17 bases.

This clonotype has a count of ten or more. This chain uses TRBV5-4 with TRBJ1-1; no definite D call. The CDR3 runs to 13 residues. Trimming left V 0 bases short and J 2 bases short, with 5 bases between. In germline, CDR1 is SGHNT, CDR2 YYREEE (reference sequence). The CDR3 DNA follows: TGTGCCAGCAGCTTGGCCGATAACACTGAAGCTTTCTTT. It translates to CASSLADNTEAFF. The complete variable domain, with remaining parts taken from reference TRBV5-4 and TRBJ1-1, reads ETGVTQSPTHLIKTRGQQVTLRCSSQSGHNTVSWYQQALGQGPQFIFQYYREEENGRGNFPPRFSGLQFPNYSSELNVNALELDDSALYLCASSLADNTEAFFGQGTRLTVV.

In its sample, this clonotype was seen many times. The CDR3: CASSFRDMNSPLHF. The CDR3 nucleotides read TGTGCCAGCAGCTTCCGGGACATGAATTCACCCCTCCACTTT. The chain uses TRBV7-8 and TRBJ1-6; TRBD1 might be the D (6 bases). This CDR3 is built from 14 residues. Trimming pared 3 bases from V and 7 bases from J, leaving 10 bases between. Germline CDR1 and CDR2: SGHVS and FQNEAQ.

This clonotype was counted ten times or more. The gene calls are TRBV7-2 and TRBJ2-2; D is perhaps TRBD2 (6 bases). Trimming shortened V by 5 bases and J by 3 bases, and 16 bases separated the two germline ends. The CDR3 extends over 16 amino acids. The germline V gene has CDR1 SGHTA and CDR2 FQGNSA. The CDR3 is CASSTPGLGDTGELFF. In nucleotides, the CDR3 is TGTGCCAGCAGCACTCCGGGACTTGGAGACACCGGGGAGCTGTTTTTT.

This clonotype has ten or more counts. The CDR3 DNA follows: TGCGCCAGCAGCCAAGATCCTAGGGGACGTGAAAAACTGTTTTTT. Protein: CASSQDPRGREKLFF. This chain connects TRBV4-1 to TRBJ1-4; perhaps TRBD1 as D (5 bases). The CDR3 is 15 amino acids. CDR1 is MGHRA and CDR2 is YSYEKL in the germline V gene. Trimming removed 0 bases at V and 7 bases at J, with 12 bases between.

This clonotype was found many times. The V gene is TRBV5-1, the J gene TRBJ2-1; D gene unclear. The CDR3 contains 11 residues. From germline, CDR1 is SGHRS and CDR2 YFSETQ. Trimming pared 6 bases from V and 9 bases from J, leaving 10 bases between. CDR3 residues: CASTETSEQFF. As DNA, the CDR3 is TGCGCCAGCACAGAAACGAGTGAGCAGTTCTTC.

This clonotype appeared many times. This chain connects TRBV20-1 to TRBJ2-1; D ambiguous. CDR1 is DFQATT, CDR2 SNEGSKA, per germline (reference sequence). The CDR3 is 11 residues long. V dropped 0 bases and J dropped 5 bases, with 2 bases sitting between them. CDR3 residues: CSARDHNEQFF. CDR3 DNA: TGCAGTGCTAGAGATCACAATGAGCAGTTCTTC.

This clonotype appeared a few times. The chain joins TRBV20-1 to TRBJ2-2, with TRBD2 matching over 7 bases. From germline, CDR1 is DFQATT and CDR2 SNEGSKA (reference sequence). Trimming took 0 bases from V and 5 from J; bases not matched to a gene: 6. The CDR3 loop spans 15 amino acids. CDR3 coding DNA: TGCAGTGCTAGAGATGCTAGGGAGGGGACCGGGGAGCTGTTTTTT. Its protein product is CSARDAREGTGELFF.